The source of this TCR beta chain is a study of blood T cell repertoires in COVID-19. Study-level background: PBMCs, B-cell-depleted T cells, or T cells provided the cDNA or gDNA that made up the material.

Libraries were prepared by immunoSEQ multiplex PCR; TCRdb keeps only in-frame clonotypes and omits some of them. The data show more than 150,000 clones, 75% to 90% seen once. The sample taken for sequencing was peripheral blood. The clonotype comes from a woman aged 60-70 years with acute or convalescent COVID-19.

The CDR3 DNA reads as TGTGCCTGGAGTGGGCAGATGAACACTGAAGCTTTCTTT. It translates to CAWSGQMNTEAFF. The chain carries TRBV30 and TRBJ1-1; D is unresolved. The CDR3 is 13 residues long. V was shortened by 1 base and J by 0 bases, with 6 bases between the two germline ends. CDR1 and CDR2 from the germline V gene are GTSNPN and SVGIG (reference sequence).